These 8 T cell receptor beta chains share one sample of origin, sequenced in a study of preoperative IRX-2 immunotherapy in early breast cancer. The method was immunoSEQ multiplex PCR; TCRdb's version includes in-frame clones alone and lacks a portion of them. The sample consists of approximately 34,000 clones, nearly 95% of them appearing once. Treatment in this sample: preoperative locoregional IRX-2 cytokine immunotherapy. This material was collected from a patient treated with IRX-2 immunotherapy. The receptors derive from a human donor with breast cancer.

Concerning this clone itself: The same CDR3 arises from other DNA sequences in this sample as well. The chain is built from TRBV6-5 and TRBJ2-7, with D possibly matching TRBD2 (6 bases). Germline V CDR1 and CDR2: MNHEY, SVGAGI. The germline V and J ends were trimmed by 2 bases and 4 bases, with 9 bases remaining between them. CDR3 length: 13 residues. The CDR3 coding sequence is TGTGCCAGCAGTTACGGACGGGGGTACGAGCAGTACTTC. Its translation is CASSYGRGYEQYF.

This clone showed up just once. This sequence joins TRBV9 and TRBJ2-3, with D perhaps TRBD2 (6 bases). Germline CDR1 reads SGDLS; CDR2 reads YYNGEE. V was cut by 6 bases and J by 0 bases, with 20 bases left in between. The CDR3 totals 17 residues. CDR3 protein: CASTPGYGGASTDTQYF. The CDR3 DNA follows: TGTGCCAGCACCCCTGGGTACGGGGGTGCTAGCACAGATACGCAGTATTTT.

The rearrangement uses TRBV19 and TRBJ1-5; 7 bases map to TRBD1. The CDR3 extends over 14 amino acids. Germline V gene data show CDR1 as LNHDA and CDR2 as SQIVND (reference sequence). The V segment lost 4 bases and the J segment 2 bases; nucleotides outside the gene matches: 2. The CDR3 here is CASSTDRGNQPQHF. DNA of the CDR3: TGTGCCAGTAGTACAGACAGGGGCAATCAGCCCCAGCATTTT.

This chain uses TRBV9 with TRBJ1-6, with D possibly being TRBD1 (5 bases). Germline CDR1 SGDLS, CDR2 YYNGEE. There are 15 residues in the CDR3. Trimming pared 2 bases from V and 9 bases from J, leaving 15 bases between. The CDR3 sequence is CASSVFVGRGSPLHF. CDR3 in DNA: TGTGCCAGCAGCGTCTTTGTGGGGCGAGGTTCACCCCTCCACTTT.

The gene calls are TRBV18 and TRBJ1-5; 8 bases align to TRBD1. Losses at the gene ends were 4 bases for V and 0 bases for J; bases not matched to a gene: 8. The CDR3 extends over 17 amino acids. Germline CDR1 and CDR2: KGHSH and LQKENI. CDR3: CASSRTGNTYSNQPQHF. The DNA of the CDR3 is TGTGCCAGCTCACGGACAGGGAACACCTATAGCAATCAGCCCCAGCATTTT.

The chain has TRBV2 and TRBJ1-2; TRBD1 matches 8 bases. The germline gives CDR1 SNHLY, CDR2 FYNNEI. The CDR3 is 15 amino acids. J lost 1 base, V lost 6 bases, and 7 bases had no gene match. CDR3: CASRVQGAYNYGYTF. CDR3 DNA sequence: TGTGCCAGCAGGGTCCAGGGGGCGTATAACTATGGCTACACCTTC. The variable domain in full, with the rest retrieved from reference TRBV2 and TRBJ1-2, is EPEVTQTPSHQVTQMGQEVILRCVPISNHLYFYWYRQILGQKVEFLVSFYNNEISEKSEIFDDQFSVERPDGSNFTLKIRSTKLEDSAMYFCASRVQGAYNYGYTFGSGTRLTVV.

This clone was recorded once. The genes are TRBV7-2 and TRBJ2-7; TRBD1 aligns across 7 bases. The CDR3 spans 14 residues. Germline assignment: CDR1 SGHTA and CDR2 FQGNSA. V shed 5 bases, J shed 4 bases, and the junction held 8 bases outside the gene matches. This chain's CDR3 is CASSPDRDAYEQYF. Here the CDR3 DNA reads TGTGCCAGCAGCCCAGACAGGGACGCTTACGAGCAGTACTTC. The full variable domain, in which reference TRBV7-2 and TRBJ2-7 provide the parts outside the CDR3, is GAGVSQSPSNKVTEKGKDVELRCDPISGHTALYWYRQSLGQGLEFLIYFQGNSAPDKSGLPSDRFSAERTGGSVSTLTIQRTQQEDSAVYLCASSPDRDAYEQYFGPGTRLTVT.

The chain joins TRBV7-8 to TRBJ1-1; no firm D call. The germline gives CDR1 SGHVS, CDR2 FQNEAQ. This CDR3 is 13 amino acids long. V was pared by 0 bases and J by 1 base, with 3 bases between. The CDR3 DNA is TGTGCCAGCAGCTTAGCGCAGAACACTGAAGCTTTCTTT. Its translation: CASSLAQNTEAFF.